The 9 T cell receptor beta chains listed next were all sequenced from one sample in a study of blood T cells in healthy people across ages. Through a sample-barcoded 5' primer and a J-beta primer mix, a second PCR was run for roughly 6 to 12 cycles. Each CDR3 protein gets one entry after TCRdb re-called the 5' RACE reads with MiXCR. The data contain around 790,000 distinct CDR3 sequences, under 45% of them singletons. Source material: blood. Receptor source: a man between 60 and 70 years old in good health.

In this sample, this clonotype turned up once. V gene TRBV6-1 combines with J gene TRBJ2-4, with D unresolved. The J call is in doubt because the DNA end fits TRBJ2-7 better. The CDR3 sequence is 16 residues long. Germline CDR1 is MNHNS and CDR2 is SASEGT. The chain's CDR3 is CASSNDRLLSSYEQYF. CDR3 coding DNA: TGTGCCAGCAGTAACGATCGGTTACTATCCTCCTACGAGCAGTACTTC.

This chain links TRBV7-3 with TRBJ1-1; D ambiguous. V lost 4 bases, J lost 1 base, and 7 bases lay in between. This CDR3 comprises 13 residues. CDR1 is SGHTA and CDR2 is FQGTGA in the germline V gene. The CDR3 coding sequence is TGTGCCAGCAGCTCCTCGGCGAACACTGAAGCTTTCTTT. Translating it yields CASSSSANTEAFF.

The chain links TRBV5-1 to TRBJ2-5; no clear D gene. Per germline, CDR1 SGHRS and CDR2 YFSETQ. The V gene lost 4 bases and the J gene lost 2 bases, with 9 bases spanning the gap. This CDR3 is 13 amino acids long. CDR3 bases: TGCGCCAGCAGCCTACACGGACAAGAGACCCAGTACTTC. It yields the protein CASSLHGQETQYF. Variable domain in full (rest from reference TRBV5-1 and TRBJ2-5): KAGVTQTPRYLIKTRGQQVTLSCSPISGHRSVSWYQQTPGQGLQFLFEYFSETQRNKGNFPGRFSGRQFSNSRSEMNVSTLELGDSALYLCASSLHGQETQYFGPGTRLLVL.

This clonotype was picked up a small number of times. The chain is built from TRBV7-9 and TRBJ2-7, with 7 positions matching TRBD1. The V gene's germline CDR1 is SEHNR and CDR2 FQNEAQ (reference sequence). V lost 3 bases to trimming and J lost 2 bases; unmatched junction nucleotides: 10. This CDR3 is built from 16 residues. The CDR3 region has the DNA TGTGCCAGCAGCTTCCAATCCGGGACAGCTACCTACGAGCAGTACTTC. It codes for CASSFQSGTATYEQYF.

This clonotype was observed once. The chain carries TRBV7-9 and TRBJ2-1, with 10 bases that match TRBD2. CDR1 is SEHNR, CDR2 FQNEAQ, per germline (reference sequence). The CDR3 covers 16 residues. V shed 4 bases and J 2 bases; nucleotides not matched to a gene: 5. DNA for the CDR3: TGTGCCAGCAGCTCATGGACTAGCGGAACCTACAATGAGCAGTTCTTC. Protein: CASSSWTSGTYNEQFF.

This sequence joins TRBV20-1 and TRBJ1-4; D may be TRBD1 (5 bases). Trimming removed 6 bases from V and 8 bases from J, with 25 bases in between. From germline, CDR1 is DFQATT and CDR2 SNEGSKA (reference sequence). The CDR3 loop spans 16 amino acids. CDR3 region: CSAELWGSDAPEKLFF. DNA for the CDR3: TGCAGTGCGGAGTTATGGGGGTCTGATGCTCCGGAAAAACTGTTTTTT.

The chain links TRBV7-2 to TRBJ2-5; 7 positions agree with TRBD2. Germline assignment: CDR1 SGHTA and CDR2 FQGNSA. This CDR3 spans 16 amino acids. V lost 4 bases to trimming and J lost 1 base; unmatched junction nucleotides: 9. The CDR3 DNA is TGTGCCAGCAGCTCCATGTACTTAGCGGGCCAAGAGACCCAGTACTTC. Amino acids: CASSSMYLAGQETQYF.

The V and J genes are TRBV4-1 and TRBJ1-5, with 9 bases identical to TRBD1. The CDR3 consists of 15 residues. V was pared by 0 bases and J by 7 bases, with 4 bases of the junction left unmatched. Looked up from germline, CDR1 is MGHRA and CDR2 is YSYEKL. CDR3 loop: CASSQERTGVQPQHF. The CDR3 DNA reads as TGCGCCAGCAGCCAAGAGAGGACAGGGGTGCAGCCCCAGCATTTT.

The DNA of the CDR3 is TGTGCCATCAGTAGACTAGAATCGGGGTCCTACAATGAGCAGTTCTTC. Translated: CAISRLESGSYNEQFF. This chain joins TRBV10-3 and TRBJ2-1; D is perhaps TRBD2 (6 bases). The CDR3 is made up of 16 amino acids. Per germline, CDR1 ENHRY and CDR2 SYGVKD. V was pared by 5 bases and J by 1 base, with 15 bases between.